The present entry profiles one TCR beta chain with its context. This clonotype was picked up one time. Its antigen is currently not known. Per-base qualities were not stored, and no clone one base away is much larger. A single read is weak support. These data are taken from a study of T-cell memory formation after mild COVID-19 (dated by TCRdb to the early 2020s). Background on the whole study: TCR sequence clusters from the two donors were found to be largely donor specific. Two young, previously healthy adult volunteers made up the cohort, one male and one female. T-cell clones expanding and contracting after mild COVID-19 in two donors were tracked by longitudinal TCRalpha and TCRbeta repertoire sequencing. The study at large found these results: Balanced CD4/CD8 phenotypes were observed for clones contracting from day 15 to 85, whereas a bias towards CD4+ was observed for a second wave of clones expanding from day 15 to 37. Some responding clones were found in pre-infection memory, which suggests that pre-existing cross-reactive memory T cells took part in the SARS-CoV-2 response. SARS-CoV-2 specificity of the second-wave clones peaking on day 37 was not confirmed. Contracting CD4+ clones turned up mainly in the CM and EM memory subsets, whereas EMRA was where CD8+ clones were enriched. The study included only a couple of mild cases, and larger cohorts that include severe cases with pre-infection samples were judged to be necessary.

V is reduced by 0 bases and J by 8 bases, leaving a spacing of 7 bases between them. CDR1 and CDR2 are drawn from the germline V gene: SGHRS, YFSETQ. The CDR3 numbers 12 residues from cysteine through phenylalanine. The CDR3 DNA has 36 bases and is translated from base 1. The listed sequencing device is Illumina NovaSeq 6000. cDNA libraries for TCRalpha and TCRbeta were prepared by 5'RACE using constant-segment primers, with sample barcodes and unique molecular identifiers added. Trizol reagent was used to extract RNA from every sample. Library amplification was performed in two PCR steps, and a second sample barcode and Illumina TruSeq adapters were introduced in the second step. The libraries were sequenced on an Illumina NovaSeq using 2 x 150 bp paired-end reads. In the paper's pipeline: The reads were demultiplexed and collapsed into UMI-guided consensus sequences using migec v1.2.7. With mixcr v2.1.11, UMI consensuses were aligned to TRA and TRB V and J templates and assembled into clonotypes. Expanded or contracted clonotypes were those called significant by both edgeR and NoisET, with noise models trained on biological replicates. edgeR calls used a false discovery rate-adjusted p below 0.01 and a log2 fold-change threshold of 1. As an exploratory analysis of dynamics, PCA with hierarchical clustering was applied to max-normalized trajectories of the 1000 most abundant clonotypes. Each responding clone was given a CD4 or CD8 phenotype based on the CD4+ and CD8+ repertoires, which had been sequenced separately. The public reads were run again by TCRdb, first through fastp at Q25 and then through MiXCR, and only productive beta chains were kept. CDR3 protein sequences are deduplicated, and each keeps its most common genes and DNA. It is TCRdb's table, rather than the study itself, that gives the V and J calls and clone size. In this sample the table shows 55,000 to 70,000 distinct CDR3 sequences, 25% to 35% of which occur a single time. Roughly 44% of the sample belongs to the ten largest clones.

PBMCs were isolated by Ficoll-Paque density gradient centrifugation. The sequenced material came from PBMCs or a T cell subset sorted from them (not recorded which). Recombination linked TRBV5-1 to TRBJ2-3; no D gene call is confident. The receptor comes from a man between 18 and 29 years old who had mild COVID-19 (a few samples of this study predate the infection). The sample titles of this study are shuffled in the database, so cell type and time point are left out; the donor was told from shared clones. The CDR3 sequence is CASSLEQPTQYF. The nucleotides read TGCGCCAGCAGCTTGGAGCAACCTACGCAGTATTTT.